This T cell receptor beta chain comes out of a study of CD8 T cells in ankylosing spondylitis. General study findings and limits: Reportedly, disease-linked clones are significantly enriched in ankylosing spondylitis patients' matched synovial fluid. Made up of under 10 highly homologous variants, a TCR beta motif appeared characteristic of ankylosing spondylitis blood. Disease-linked clones bore a CD8+ phenotype, appearing relatively rarely in peripheral blood.

Library preparation for TCR beta used quantitative 5'-RACE with molecular barcodes. TCRdb reprocessed the 5' RACE reads via MiXCR and lists one record per CDR3 protein. The sample contains some 270,000 distinct CDR3 sequences, 18% of which appear only once. V gave up 9 bases and J gave up 3 bases; unmatched junction bases: 10. CDR1 is KGHSH and CDR2 is LQKENI in the germline V gene. The CDR3 runs 15 residues. This clonotype was seen a handful of times. Its antigen is not identified. The specimen was blood, either unsorted or a sorted T cell fraction (not recorded which). The V gene is TRBV18, the J gene TRBJ2-1, with 8 bases fitting TRBD2. This receptor was obtained from a male donor with ankylosing spondylitis or in good health (not recorded which). For the CDR3, the DNA is TGTGCCAGACCCAGCGGGAGACGGTACTACAATGAGCAGTTCTTC. Translated, it gives CARPSGRRYYNEQFF.